This T cell receptor beta chain is from a study of T-cell memory formation after mild COVID-19. MiXCR, run by TCRdb on the 5' RACE reads, gives a single entry per CDR3 protein. This table has around 83,000 distinct CDR3 sequences, nearly 25% appearing once. CDR1 is SNHLY, CDR2 FYNNEI, per germline. The CDR3 length is 13 residues. Between the trimmed V and J ends, which lost 2 bases and 5 bases, there was a span of 8 bases. The table lists this clonotype with a few counts. Sequences were obtained from PBMCs or a T cell subset sorted from them (not recorded which). This chain connects TRBV2 to TRBJ2-3; D gene unclear. The clonotype originates from a man aged 18 to 30 who had mild COVID-19 (a few samples of this study predate the infection). Cell type and time point are not known. CDR3 in DNA: TGTGCCAGCAGTGAATGGGCGGAAGATACGCAGTATTTT. It codes for CASSEWAEDTQYF.